A single sample is the source of the 9 T cell receptor beta chains below, sequenced in a study of blood T cells in healthy people across ages. The authors ran a second PCR of about 6 to 11 cycles using a sample-barcoded 5' primer and a J-beta primer mix. TCRdb reanalysed the 5' RACE reads using MiXCR and keeps one entry per CDR3 protein. The data hold around 280,000 distinct CDR3 sequences, with roughly 27% observed a single time. Sequencing was performed on blood. The receptors originated from a woman aged 70 to 79 in good health.

This sequence joins TRBV10-3 and TRBJ1-1; D is unresolved. Germline CDR1 is ENHRY and CDR2 is SYGVKD. The CDR3 is made up of 13 amino acids. Trimming left V 0 bases short and J 0 bases short, with 2 bases between. CDR3 sequence: CAISESLNTEAFF. In nucleotides, the CDR3 is TGTGCCATCAGTGAGTCGCTGAACACTGAAGCTTTCTTT.

The rearrangement joins TRBV9 to TRBJ1-1, with a weak D call TRBD1 (6 bases). The germline CDR1 and CDR2 sequences are SGDLS and YYNGEE. V lost 2 bases and J 1 base, leaving 15 bases between the germline ends. CDR3 length equals 16 residues. The CDR3 region is CASSVVRDTSNTEAFF. CDR3 coding DNA: TGTGCCAGCAGCGTCGTGAGGGACACATCGAACACTGAAGCTTTCTTT. Filled out from reference TRBV9 and TRBJ1-1, the complete variable domain reads DSGVTQTPKHLITATGQRVTLRCSPRSGDLSVYWYQQSLDQGLQFLIQYYNGEERAKGNILERFSAQQFPDLHSELNLSSLELGDSALYFCASSVVRDTSNTEAFFGQGTRLTVV.

In its sample, this clonotype was seen a few times. The CDR3 sequence: CASSTLRTPTYEQYF. The CDR3, as DNA: TGTGCCAGCAGTACGCTCAGGACACCGACCTACGAGCAGTACTTC. V and J are TRBV2 and TRBJ2-7; D may be TRBD1 (5 bases). CDR1 and CDR2 (germline): SNHLY, FYNNEI. The CDR3 totals 15 residues. The V end lost 5 bases, the J end lost 2 bases, and 16 bases lay between the germline ends.

This clonotype was seen repeatedly, ten times or more. CDR3 sequence (DNA): TGTGCCAGCTCACCGCTAGCGGGAGGGGAAGAGACCCAGTACTTC. This encodes CASSPLAGGEETQYF. The chain carries TRBV18 and TRBJ2-5; 12 bases are shared with TRBD2. The V and J ends lost 3 bases and 3 bases, in that order; junction bases with no gene match: 2. This CDR3 contains 15 residues. Germline CDR1 is KGHSH and CDR2 is LQKENI.

This chain links TRBV5-6 with TRBJ2-2; D not resolved. The ends were cut back, 7 bases at V and 5 bases at J, with 12 bases in the middle. The CDR3 is made up of 13 amino acids. In germline, CDR1 is SGHDT, CDR2 YYEEEE. CDR3 residues: CASGLRRTGELFF. CDR3 bases: TGTGCCAGCGGGTTAAGAAGAACCGGGGAGCTGTTTTTT.

Concerning this clonotype itself: The junction shows a germline mismatch at one end, possibly a read error. The J gene is TRBJ2-2, the V gene TRBV14, with 10 nucleotides matching TRBD1. The V gene's germline CDR1 is SGHDN and CDR2 FVKESK. The CDR3 consists of 17 residues. CDR3 nucleotide sequence: TGTGCCAGCAGCCCCTGGGACAGGGGCCCGAACACCGGGGAGCCGTTTTTT. Translated: CASSPWDRGPNTGEPFF.

V is TRBV20-1 and J is TRBJ2-3; 8 nucleotides line up with TRBD2. The ends lost 6 bases at V and 2 bases at J; junction bases unmatched: 16. Germline CDR1 DFQATT, CDR2 SNEGSKA (reference sequence). The CDR3 consists of 17 residues. The chain's CDR3 is CSAIGGDEREITDTQYF. The CDR3 DNA is TGCAGTGCGATAGGGGGGGACGAGCGGGAGATCACAGATACGCAGTATTTT.

The chain is built from TRBV7-3 and TRBJ2-1, with D perhaps matching TRBD2 (5 bases). Trimming cost V 4 bases and J 8 bases, with 15 bases left between them. Germline CDR1 SGHTA, CDR2 FQGTGA. The CDR3 totals 14 residues. In DNA, the CDR3 is TGTGCCAGCAGCTCTAACGCCATCGGGGATGAGCAGTTCTTC. Amino acid sequence: CASSSNAIGDEQFF.

The rearrangement uses TRBV29-1 and TRBJ2-1, with 13 nucleotides matching TRBD2. Germline trimming cut 7 bases from V and 3 bases from J; bases unmatched to any gene: 3. Germline assignment: CDR1 SQVTM and CDR2 ANQGSEA. This CDR3 comprises 14 residues. The CDR3 DNA reads as TGCAGCGGGGGACTAGCGGGAAACTACAATGAGCAGTTCTTC. It is translated as CSGGLAGNYNEQFF.